One T cell receptor beta chain is described in this entry. The CDR3 loop spans 16 amino acids. Germline loops: CDR1 SGHKS, CDR2 YYEKEE (reference sequence). Trimming took 3 bases from V and 6 from J; bases not matched to a gene: 10. The sample belongs to a study of blood T cell repertoires in COVID-19. In the original workflow: Reference gene primer amplification yielded estimated nucleated cell counts. Using immunoSEQ multiplex PCR, the repertoire was profiled, and TCRdb retains in-frame clones only, with some absent. D and trimming come from the DNA, and the V and J calls and clone size come from that table. The sample has around 100,000 clones; 80% to 90% are singletons.

The sample consisted of peripheral blood. The rearrangement links TRBV5-5 to TRBJ2-4, with 9 positions matching TRBD1. This receptor was taken from a man aged 50 or older with COVID-19, enrolled during active disease. The CDR3 here is CASSWTDRGLRNIQYF. CDR3 DNA: TGTGCCAGCAGCTGGACTGACAGGGGGTTGCGAAACATTCAGTACTTC.